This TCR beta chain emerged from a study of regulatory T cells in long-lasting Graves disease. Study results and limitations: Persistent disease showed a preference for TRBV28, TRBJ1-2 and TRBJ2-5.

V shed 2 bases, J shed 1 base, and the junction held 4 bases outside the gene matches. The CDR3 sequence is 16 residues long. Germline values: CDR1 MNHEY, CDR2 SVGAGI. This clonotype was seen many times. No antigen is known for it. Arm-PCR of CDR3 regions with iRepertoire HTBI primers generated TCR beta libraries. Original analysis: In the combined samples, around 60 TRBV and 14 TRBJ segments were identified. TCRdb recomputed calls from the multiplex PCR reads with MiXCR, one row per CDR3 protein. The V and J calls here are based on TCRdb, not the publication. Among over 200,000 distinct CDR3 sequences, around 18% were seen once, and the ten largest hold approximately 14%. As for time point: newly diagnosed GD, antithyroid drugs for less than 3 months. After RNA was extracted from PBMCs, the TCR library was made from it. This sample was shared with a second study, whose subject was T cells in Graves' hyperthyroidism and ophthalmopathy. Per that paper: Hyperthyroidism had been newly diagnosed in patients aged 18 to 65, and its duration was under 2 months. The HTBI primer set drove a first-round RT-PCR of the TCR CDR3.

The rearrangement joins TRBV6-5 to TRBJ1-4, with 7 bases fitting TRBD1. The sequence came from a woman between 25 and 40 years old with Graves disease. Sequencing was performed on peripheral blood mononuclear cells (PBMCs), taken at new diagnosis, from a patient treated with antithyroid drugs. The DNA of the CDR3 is TGTGCCAGCAGTTACAGGGGGCGAGGAACTAATGAAAAACTGTTTTTT. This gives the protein CASSYRGRGTNEKLFF.